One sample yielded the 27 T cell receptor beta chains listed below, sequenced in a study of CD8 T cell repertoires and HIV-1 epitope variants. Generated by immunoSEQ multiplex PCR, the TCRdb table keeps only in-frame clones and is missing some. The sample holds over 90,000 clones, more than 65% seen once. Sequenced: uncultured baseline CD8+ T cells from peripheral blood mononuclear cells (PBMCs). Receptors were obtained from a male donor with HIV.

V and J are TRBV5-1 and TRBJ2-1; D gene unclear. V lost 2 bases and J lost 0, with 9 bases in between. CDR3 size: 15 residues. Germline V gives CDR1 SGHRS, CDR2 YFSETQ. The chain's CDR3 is CASSLITSSYNEQFF. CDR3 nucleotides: TGCGCCAGCAGCTTAATTACGAGCTCCTACAATGAGCAGTTCTTC.

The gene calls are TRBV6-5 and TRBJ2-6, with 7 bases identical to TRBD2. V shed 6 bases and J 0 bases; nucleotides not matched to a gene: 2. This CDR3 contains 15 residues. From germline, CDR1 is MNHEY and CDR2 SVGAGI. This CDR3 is CASSRGGSGANVLTF. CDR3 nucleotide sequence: TGTGCCAGCAGCCGCGGGGGCTCTGGGGCCAACGTCCTGACTTTC.

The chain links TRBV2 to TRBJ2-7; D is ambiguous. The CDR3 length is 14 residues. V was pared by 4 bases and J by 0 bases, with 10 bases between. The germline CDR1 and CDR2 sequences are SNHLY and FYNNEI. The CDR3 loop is CASSADTDSYEQYF. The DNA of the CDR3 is TGTGCCAGCAGTGCAGACACCGACTCCTACGAGCAGTACTTC.

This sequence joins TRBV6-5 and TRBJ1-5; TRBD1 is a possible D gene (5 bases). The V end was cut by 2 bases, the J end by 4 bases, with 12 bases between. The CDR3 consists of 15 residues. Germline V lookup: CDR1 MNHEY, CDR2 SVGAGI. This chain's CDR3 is CASSYTRAMNQPQHF. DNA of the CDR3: TGTGCCAGCAGTTACACCAGGGCGATGAATCAGCCCCAGCATTTT.

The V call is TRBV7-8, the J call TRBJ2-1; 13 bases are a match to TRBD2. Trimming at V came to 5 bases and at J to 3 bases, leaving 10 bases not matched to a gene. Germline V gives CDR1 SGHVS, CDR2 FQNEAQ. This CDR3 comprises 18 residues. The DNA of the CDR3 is TGTGCCAGCAGCCCACGACTAGCGGGGGGTCCAAACTACAATGAGCAGTTCTTC. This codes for CASSPRLAGGPNYNEQFF.

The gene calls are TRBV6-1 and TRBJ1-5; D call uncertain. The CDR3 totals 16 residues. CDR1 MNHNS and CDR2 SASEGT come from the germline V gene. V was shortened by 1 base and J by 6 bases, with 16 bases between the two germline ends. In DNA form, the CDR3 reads TGTGCCAGCAGTGAAGAAGTAGTGGGAGCAGTTCAGCCCCAGCATTTT. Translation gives CASSEEVVGAVQPQHF.

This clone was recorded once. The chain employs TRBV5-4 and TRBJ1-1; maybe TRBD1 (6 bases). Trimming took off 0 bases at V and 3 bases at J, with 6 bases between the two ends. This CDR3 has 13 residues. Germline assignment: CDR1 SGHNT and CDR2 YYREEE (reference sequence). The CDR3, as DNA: TGTGCCAGCAGCTTGGGACAGGACACTGAAGCTTTCTTT. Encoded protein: CASSLGQDTEAFF. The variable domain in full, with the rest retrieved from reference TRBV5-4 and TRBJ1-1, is ETGVTQSPTHLIKTRGQQVTLRCSSQSGHNTVSWYQQALGQGPQFIFQYYREEENGRGNFPPRFSGLQFPNYSSELNVNALELDDSALYLCASSLGQDTEAFFGQGTRLTVV.

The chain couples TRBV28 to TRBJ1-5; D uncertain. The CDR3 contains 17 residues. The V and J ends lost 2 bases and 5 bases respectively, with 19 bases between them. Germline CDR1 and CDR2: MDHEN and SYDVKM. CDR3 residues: CASSLNVGWAEDQPQHF. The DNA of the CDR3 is TGTGCCAGCAGTTTAAACGTGGGATGGGCAGAGGATCAGCCCCAGCATTTT.

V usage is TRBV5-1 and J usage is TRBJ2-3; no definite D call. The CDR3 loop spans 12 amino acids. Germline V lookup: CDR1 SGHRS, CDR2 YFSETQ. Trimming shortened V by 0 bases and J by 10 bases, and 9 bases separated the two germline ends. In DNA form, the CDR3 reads TGCGCCAGCAGCTTGGAAGGGAAGGCGCAGTATTTT. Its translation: CASSLEGKAQYF.

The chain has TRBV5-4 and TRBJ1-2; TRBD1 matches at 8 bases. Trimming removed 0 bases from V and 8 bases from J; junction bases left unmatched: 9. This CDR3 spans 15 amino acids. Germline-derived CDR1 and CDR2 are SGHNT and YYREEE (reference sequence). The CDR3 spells CASSLVGTGDEGYTF. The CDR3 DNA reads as TGTGCCAGCAGCTTGGTGGGGACAGGTGATGAAGGCTACACCTTC.

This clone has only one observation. CDR3 protein: CASSRVRTDTQYF. The CDR3 DNA reads TGTGCCAGCAGCCGGGTTCGCACAGATACGCAGTATTTT. V gene TRBV14 combines with J gene TRBJ2-3; D remains ambiguous. The CDR3 spans 13 residues. Trimming stripped 4 bases from V and 1 base from J, with 6 bases between. In germline, CDR1 is SGHDN, CDR2 FVKESK.

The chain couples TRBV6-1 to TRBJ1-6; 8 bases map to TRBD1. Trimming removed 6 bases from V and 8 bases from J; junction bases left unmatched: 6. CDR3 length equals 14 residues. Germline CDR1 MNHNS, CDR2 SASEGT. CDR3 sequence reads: CASSRTGLDSPLHF. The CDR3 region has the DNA TGTGCCAGCAGCCGGACAGGGCTCGATTCACCCCTCCACTTT.

CDR3 in amino acids: CASSYDRGNYGYTF. The CDR3 DNA follows: TGTGCCAGCAGTTACGACCGGGGCAACTATGGCTACACCTTC. V gene TRBV6-5 combines with J gene TRBJ1-2, with a weak D call TRBD1 (5 bases). V dropped 2 bases and J dropped 2 bases, with 9 bases sitting between them. This CDR3 spans 14 amino acids. Germline V gene data show CDR1 as MNHEY and CDR2 as SVGAGI.

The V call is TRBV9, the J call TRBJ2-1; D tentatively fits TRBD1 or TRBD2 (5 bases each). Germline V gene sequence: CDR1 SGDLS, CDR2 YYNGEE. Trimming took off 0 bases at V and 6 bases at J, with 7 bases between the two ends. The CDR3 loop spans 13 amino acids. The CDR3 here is CASSVDGGNEQFF. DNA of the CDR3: TGTGCCAGCAGCGTAGATGGGGGCAATGAGCAGTTCTTC.

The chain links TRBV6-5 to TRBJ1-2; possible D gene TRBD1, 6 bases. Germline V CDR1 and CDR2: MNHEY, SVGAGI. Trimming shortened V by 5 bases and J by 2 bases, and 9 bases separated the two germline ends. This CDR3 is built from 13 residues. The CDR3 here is CASSTGYNYGYTF. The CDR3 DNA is TGTGCCAGCAGTACAGGGTACAACTATGGCTACACCTTC.

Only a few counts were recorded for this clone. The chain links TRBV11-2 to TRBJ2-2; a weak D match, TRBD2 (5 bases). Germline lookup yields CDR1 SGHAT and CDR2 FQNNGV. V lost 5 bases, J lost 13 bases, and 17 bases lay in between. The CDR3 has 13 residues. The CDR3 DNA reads TGTGCCAGCAGCCAAATTGCCCGGGGTGCGCTGTTTTTT. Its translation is CASSQIARGALFF.

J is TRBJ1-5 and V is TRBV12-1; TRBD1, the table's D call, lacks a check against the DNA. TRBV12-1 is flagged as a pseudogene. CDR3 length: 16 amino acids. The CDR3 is CASSENLQGGNQPQHF. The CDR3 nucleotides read TGTGCCAGCAGCGAAAACCTACAGGGAGGCAATCAGCCCCAGCATTTT.

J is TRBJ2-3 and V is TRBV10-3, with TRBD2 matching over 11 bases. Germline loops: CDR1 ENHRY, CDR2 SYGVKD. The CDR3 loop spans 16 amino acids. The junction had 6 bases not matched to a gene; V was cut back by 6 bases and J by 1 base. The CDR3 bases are TGTGCCATCAGACTAACTAGCGGGGGCCGCACAGATACGCAGTATTTT. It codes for CAIRLTSGGRTDTQYF.

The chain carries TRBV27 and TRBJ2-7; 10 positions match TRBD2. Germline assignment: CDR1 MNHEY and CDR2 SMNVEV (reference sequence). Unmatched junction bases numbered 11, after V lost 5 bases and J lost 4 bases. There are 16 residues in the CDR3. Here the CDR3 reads CASSLLTSGVVYEQYF. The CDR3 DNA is TGTGCCAGCAGTCTCCTAACTAGCGGGGTGGTTTACGAGCAGTACTTC.

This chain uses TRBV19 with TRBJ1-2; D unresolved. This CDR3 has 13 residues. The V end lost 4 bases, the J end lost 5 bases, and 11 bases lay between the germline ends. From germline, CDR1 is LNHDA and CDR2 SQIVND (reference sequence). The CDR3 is CASSTNTIYGYTF. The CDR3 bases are TGTGCCAGTAGTACTAACACCATATATGGCTACACCTTC.

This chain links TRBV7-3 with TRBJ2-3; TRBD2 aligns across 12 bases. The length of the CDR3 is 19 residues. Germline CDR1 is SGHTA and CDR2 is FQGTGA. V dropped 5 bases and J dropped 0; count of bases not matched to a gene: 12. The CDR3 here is CASSARTTSGGYSTDTQYF. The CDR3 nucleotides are TGTGCCAGCAGCGCGCGAACGACTAGCGGGGGCTATAGCACAGATACGCAGTATTTT.

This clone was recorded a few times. CDR3 in DNA: TGTGCCAGCAGCTTAGGACACTCTGGGGCCAACGTCCTGACTTTC. Its protein is CASSLGHSGANVLTF. The chain employs TRBV7-6 and TRBJ2-6; D unclear. V was trimmed by 1 base and J by 0 bases, leaving 4 bases between them. The CDR3 is made up of 15 amino acids. Germline V CDR1 and CDR2: SGHVS, FNYEAQ.

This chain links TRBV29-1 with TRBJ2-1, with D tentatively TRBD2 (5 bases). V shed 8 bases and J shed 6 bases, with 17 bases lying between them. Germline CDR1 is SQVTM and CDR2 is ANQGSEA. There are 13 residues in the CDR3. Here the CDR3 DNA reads TGCAGCCATAACGGACTGGTGACCAATGAGCAGTTCTTC. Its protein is CSHNGLVTNEQFF.

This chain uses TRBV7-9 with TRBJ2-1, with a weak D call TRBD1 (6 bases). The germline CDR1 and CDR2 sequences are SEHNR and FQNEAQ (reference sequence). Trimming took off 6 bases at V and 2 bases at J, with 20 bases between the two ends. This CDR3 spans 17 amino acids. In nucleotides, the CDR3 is TGTGCCAGCAGACACCGGGACAAGGCGCCACCCTACAATGAGCAGTTCTTC. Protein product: CASRHRDKAPPYNEQFF.

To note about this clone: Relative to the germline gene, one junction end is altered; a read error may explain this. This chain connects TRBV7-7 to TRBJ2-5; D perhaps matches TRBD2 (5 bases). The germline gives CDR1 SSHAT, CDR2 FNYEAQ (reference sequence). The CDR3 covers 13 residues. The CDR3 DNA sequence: TGTGCTAGCAGCTTCGTGGAGGAAGAGACCCAGTACTTC. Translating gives CASSFVEEETQYF.

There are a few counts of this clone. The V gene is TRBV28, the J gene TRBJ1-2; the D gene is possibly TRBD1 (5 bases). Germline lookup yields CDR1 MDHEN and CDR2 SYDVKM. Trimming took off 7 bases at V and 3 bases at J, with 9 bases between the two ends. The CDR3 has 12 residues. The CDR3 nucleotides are TGTGCCAGCACGGTGGGGGACTATGGCTACACCTTC. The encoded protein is CASTVGDYGYTF.

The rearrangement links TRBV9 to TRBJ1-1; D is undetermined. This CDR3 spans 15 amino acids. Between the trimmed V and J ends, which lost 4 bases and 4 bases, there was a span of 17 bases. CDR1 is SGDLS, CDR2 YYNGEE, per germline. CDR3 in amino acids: CASSQASRAGTEAFF. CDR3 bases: TGTGCCAGCAGCCAAGCGAGTAGGGCGGGCACTGAAGCTTTCTTT.